This TCR beta chain came from a study of T cell responses to AZD1222 COVID-19 vaccine. Data came from immunoSEQ multiplex PCR; TCRdb stores just in-frame clones and leaves some out. The data contain around 100,000 clones, approximately 86% of them singletons. The CDR3 loop spans 17 amino acids. The V segment lost 4 bases and the J segment 4 bases; nucleotides outside the gene matches: 13. Germline assignment: CDR1 SGHVS and CDR2 FQNEAQ. The sequence derives from an adult in good health. The specimen comprised peripheral blood, sampled on day 0 of AZD1222 vaccination. This sequence joins TRBV7-8 and TRBJ2-1, with 7 bases fitting TRBD2. CDR3 sequence: CASSSKERDAFYNEQFF. The CDR3 DNA follows: TGTGCCAGCAGCTCGAAAGAGCGGGACGCCTTTTACAATGAGCAGTTCTTC. Full variable domain (outside the CDR3, taken from reference TRBV7-8 and TRBJ2-1): GAGVSQSPRYKVAKRGQDVALRCDPISGHVSLFWYQQALGQGPEFLTYFQNEAQLDKSGLPSDRFFAERPEGSVSTLKIQRTQQEDSAVYLCASSSKERDAFYNEQFFGPGTRLTVL.